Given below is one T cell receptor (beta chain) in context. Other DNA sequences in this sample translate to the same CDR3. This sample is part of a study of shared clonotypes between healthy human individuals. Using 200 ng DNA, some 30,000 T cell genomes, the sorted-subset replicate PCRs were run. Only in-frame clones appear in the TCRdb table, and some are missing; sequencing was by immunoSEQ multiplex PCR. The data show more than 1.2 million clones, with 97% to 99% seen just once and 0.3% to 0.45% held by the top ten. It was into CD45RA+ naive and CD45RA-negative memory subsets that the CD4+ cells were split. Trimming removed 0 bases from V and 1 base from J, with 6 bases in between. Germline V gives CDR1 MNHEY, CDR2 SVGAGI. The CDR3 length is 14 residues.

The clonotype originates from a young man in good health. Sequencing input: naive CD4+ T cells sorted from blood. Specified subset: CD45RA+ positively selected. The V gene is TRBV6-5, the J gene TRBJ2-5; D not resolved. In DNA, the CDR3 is TGTGCCAGCAGTTACTCGCGGCTCCAAGAGACCCAGTACTTC. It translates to CASSYSRLQETQYF.